The 5 T cell receptor beta chains presented below share a single source sample, sequenced in a study of CD8+CD57+ T cells in acquired aplastic anemia. Genomic DNA acted as the template from which TCR beta VDJ combination and CDR3 sequence profiling were carried out. TCRdb ran MiXCR on the reads and lists one entry per CDR3 protein. This sample has hundreds of thousands of distinct CDR3 sequences, with 55% to 70% found just once. The sample consisted of sorted CD4+, CD8+, or CD8+CD57+ T cells (not recorded which) from PBMCs. The receptors here all came from a human donor in good health, serving as a control.

This clonotype was seen once. V gene TRBV7-2 combines with J gene TRBJ2-1; the D is unclear. Germline V CDR1 and CDR2: SGHTA, FQGNSA. The length of the CDR3 is 11 residues. The V and J ends lost 5 bases and 10 bases respectively, with 9 bases between them. This CDR3 reads CASSVDGEQFF. The DNA for the CDR3 is TGTGCCAGCAGCGTAGACGGCGAGCAGTTCTTC. Full variable domain (missing parts from reference TRBV7-2 and TRBJ2-1): GAGVSQSPSNKVTEKGKDVELRCDPISGHTALYWYRQSLGQGLEFLIYFQGNSAPDKSGLPSDRFSAERTGGSVSTLTIQRTQQEDSAVYLCASSVDGEQFFGPGTRLTVL.

This chain connects TRBV20-1 to TRBJ2-7, with D unresolved. This CDR3 comprises 12 residues. The germline CDR1 and CDR2 sequences are DFQATT and SNEGSKA (reference sequence). The V gene lost 4 bases and the J gene lost 7 bases, with 14 bases spanning the gap. The CDR3 DNA sequence: TGCAGTGCTATGCAGCCCCAGTTTGAGCAGTACTTC. It specifies CSAMQPQFEQYF.

This clonotype showed up just a few times. This may be a read error: a much more frequent sequence differs by one nucleotide. V is TRBV6-1 and J is TRBJ2-7, with D tentatively TRBD2 (5 bases). V was pared by 5 bases and J by 3 bases, with 20 bases between. The CDR3 spans 16 residues. Germline V gives CDR1 MNHNS, CDR2 SASEGT. The CDR3 sequence: CASSRSSRGVFYEQYF. The DNA of the CDR3 is TGTGCCAGCAGTAGGTCTAGCAGAGGCGTATTCTACGAGCAGTACTTC.

Points on this clonotype: No conserved phenylalanine or tryptophan is present at the end of the CDR3, so a read error is the likely explanation. The limits of the CDR3 on the DNA are not certain, so only TCRdb's listed CDR3 is given. This rearrangement joins TRBV9 to TRBJ1-6; TRBD1 was called by the table and not checked on the DNA. The CDR3 is 13 amino acids in total, end residues counted. CDR1 is SGDLS and CDR2 is YYNGEE in the germline V gene. CDR3 loop: CASSVGQGGHPPL.

Only a few counts were recorded for this clonotype. The chain joins TRBV29-1 to TRBJ2-3; perhaps TRBD2 as D (7 bases). The germline CDR1 and CDR2 sequences are SQVTM and ANQGSEA. This CDR3 comprises 12 residues. Trimming removed 4 bases at V and 7 bases at J, with 12 bases between. This CDR3 reads CSVGGGANTQYF. In DNA, the CDR3 is TGCAGCGTTGGAGGGGGGGCAAATACGCAGTATTTT.